This T cell receptor beta chain is drawn from a study of cytomegalovirus exposure and HLA in healthy donors. Study conclusions and caveats: Through in vitro validation, three CMV-associated chains were shown to be specific for CMV antigens. TCR beta chain V- and J-gene trimming was linked, in a later analysis, to a missense variant in DCLRE1C.

About this clone itself: Its cognate antigen is unknown.

The PCR employed 60 Vbeta primers together with 13 Jbeta primers. Sequencing was performed with immunoSEQ multiplex PCR; in TCRdb, only in-frame clones are kept and a portion is missing. Of 50,000 to 60,000 clones listed, 73% are singletons. This CDR3 contains 17 residues. Germline assignment: CDR1 MGHDK and CDR2 SYGVNS. J gave up 1 base and V 2 bases, and 6 bases lay outside the gene matches. V gene TRBV25-1 combines with J gene TRBJ2-1; 9 bases are a match to TRBD2. The clonotype originates from a young man in good health and CMV-seronegative. The sample was PBMCs. The CDR3 coding sequence is TGTGCCAGCAGTGAACTCGGGACTAGCCAATCCTACAATGAGCAGTTCTTC. Its protein is CASSELGTSQSYNEQFF.